This is a list of T cell receptor beta chains from one sample in a study of neurological immune-mediated disorders. TCRdb analysed the 5' RACE reads with MiXCR anew, one entry per CDR3 protein. This table holds about 22,000 distinct CDR3 sequences, 10% found once. The specimen sequenced was PBMCs. The receptor set was obtained from a woman aged 55-75 years with HTLV-1-associated myelopathy (HAM/TSP). CDR3s leave out the opening cysteine and the closing phenylalanine or tryptophan. Each record gives: V gene, CDR3 length, CDR3 protein.

TRBV12-3/TRBV12-4 | 10 | ASSLESGEAF
TRBV18 | 13 | ASSPWTGGGYGYT
TRBV9 | 13 | ASSARDGSGNTIY
TRBV5-1 | 14 | ASSPQRGGIPDTQY
TRBV9 | 13 | ASSVGAATAYEQY
TRBV20-1 | 14 | SAPRGWGADTDTQY
TRBV7-9 | 15 | ASSLASALATNEKLF
TRBV20-1 | 11 | SARRGAANEQF
TRBV5-1 | 13 | ASSRSGGDAGELF
TRBV6-1 | 13 | ASSLGSGAGNTIY
TRBV5-1 | 13 | ASSSRTGDNEKLF
TRBV5-1 | 13 | ASIHGGGDTGELF
TRBV9 | 17 | ASSSVTSSGGANTGELF
TRBV14 | 15 | ASSQVTNRDDGQPQH
TRBV20-1 | 13 | SARDAGYSGNTIY
TRBV5-1 | 11 | ASSSGSTDTQY
TRBV20-1 | 12 | SARGGGSYNEQF
TRBV10-2 | 13 | ASRETGGGTDTQY
TRBV6-5 | 14 | ASRSLTAAGLDGYT
TRBV12-3/TRBV12-4 | 14 | ASSLARDSNTGELF
TRBV5-5 | 15 | ASSLVVVGHSTGELF
TRBV5-6 | 11 | ASSSGTSYGYT
TRBV20-1 | 15 | SARKRGYRDSNQPQH
TRBV3-1 | 12 | ASSHGQGGNEQF
TRBV2 | 14 | ASSMTTGFSGNTIY
TRBV20-1 | 12 | SARTRDYTDTQY
TRBV20-1 | 15 | SATGTGGFATNEKLF
TRBV7-2 | 14 | ASSLAVGVSYNEQF
TRBV5-1 | 9 | TSRAKETQY
TRBV7-8 | 13 | ASSLGGVSEYEQY
TRBV20-1 | 13 | SANGPGTANSPLH
TRBV7-7 | 13 | ASSYSPAVTDTQY
TRBV20-1 | 14 | SASPILSTGDYEQY
TRBV7-2 | 12 | ASSLGLGVDTQY
TRBV5-1 | 18 | ASSSHPTLRAGGSTDTQY
TRBV7-3 | 11 | ASSHPSSGELF
TRBV5-1 | 13 | ASSQNPETGIGYT
TRBV27 | 11 | ASSPRHGYEQY
TRBV20-1 | 11 | SATGQPNEKLF
TRBV5-1 | 10 | ASSPTTGELF
TRBV11-2 | 13 | ASSSIRGKPYEQY
TRBV20-1 | 12 | SAFGQGASSPLH
TRBV3-1 | 10 | ASSQDARPQF
TRBV7-9 | 13 | ASRPTLPSTDTQY
TRBV5-1 | 11 | ASSWRQGTEAF
TRBV6-2/TRBV6-3 | 11 | ASSGTLNTEAF
TRBV12-3/TRBV12-4 | 11 | ASSRAQNQPQH
TRBV7-9 | 11 | ASSPRTGNEQF
TRBV29-1 | 11 | SLGHGRGDEQF
TRBV20-1 | 16 | SAMHPGTSIPSYNEQF